These 18 T cell receptor beta chains share one sample of origin, sequenced in a study of cytomegalovirus exposure and HLA in healthy donors. With 60 Vbeta and 13 Jbeta primers, the PCR was carried out. Method: immunoSEQ multiplex PCR; TCRdb's copy keeps in-frame clones and lacks some. The table lists 80,000 or so clones, less than 80% of them singletons, with 20% to 25% in the top ten. Sequenced input: PBMCs. These receptors came from a man between 25 and 39 years old in good health and CMV-seropositive.

Comment on this clone: This CDR3 is also generated by other DNA sequences in the sample. The rearrangement uses TRBV5-1 and TRBJ1-1; 8 bases fit TRBD1. V was clipped by 2 bases and J by 1 base; unmatched bases: 4. Looked up from germline, CDR1 is SGHRS and CDR2 is YFSETQ. This CDR3 spans 15 amino acids. The CDR3: CASSFRTGRNTEAFF. CDR3 DNA: TGCGCCAGCAGCTTCCGGACAGGGCGGAACACTGAAGCTTTCTTT.

The chain uses TRBV5-4 and TRBJ2-4; the match to TRBD2 covers 11 bases. The CDR3 has 15 residues. Germline V gives CDR1 SGHNT, CDR2 YYREEE (reference sequence). V lost 5 bases to trimming and J lost 6 bases; unmatched junction nucleotides: 7. CDR3 loop: CASRQAGTSGNIQYF. DNA of the CDR3: TGTGCCAGCAGACAGGCCGGGACTAGCGGAAACATTCAGTACTTC.

The CDR3 DNA follows: TGTGCCAGCAGCTTAGGGGACAGGGGGCGCGAGCAGTACTTC. This sequence encodes CASSLGDRGREQYF. The chain uses TRBV7-3 and TRBJ2-7, with 12 bases fitting TRBD1. J gave up 6 bases and V 2 bases, and 2 bases lay outside the gene matches. The CDR3 loop spans 14 amino acids. Germline assignment: CDR1 SGHTA and CDR2 FQGTGA.

The sample holds one count of this clone. The rearrangement uses TRBV9 and TRBJ2-5; 12 bases are a match to TRBD2. Trimming removed 3 bases from V and 4 bases from J; junction bases left unmatched: 4. Per germline, CDR1 SGDLS and CDR2 YYNGEE. The CDR3 length is 15 residues. For the CDR3, the DNA is TGTGCCAGCAGCGAGCCGACTAGCGGGAGAGAGACCCAGTACTTC. Its protein is CASSEPTSGRETQYF.

The table lists this clone with a few counts. The chain combines TRBV9 with TRBJ2-7; 9 bases fit TRBD2. Trimming took 4 bases from V and 5 from J; bases not matched to a gene: 13. CDR3 size: 16 residues. Germline CDR1 is SGDLS and CDR2 is YYNGEE. CDR3 residues: CASSISGTSFTHEQYF. CDR3 coding DNA: TGTGCCAGCAGCATCTCCGGGACTAGCTTTACCCACGAGCAGTACTTC.

CDR3 nucleotides: TGTGCCAGCAGCCAAGATCGGTCCGGGAGAGAGCAGTACTTC. This sequence encodes CASSQDRSGREQYF. This chain joins TRBV4-2 and TRBJ2-7; D possibly corresponds to TRBD2 (6 bases). The germline gives CDR1 LGHNA, CDR2 YNFKEQ. The CDR3 contains 14 residues. The V and J ends lost 0 bases and 7 bases respectively, with 13 bases between them.

This clone was counted only a few times. The chain couples TRBV5-4 to TRBJ1-1; TRBD1 might be the D (6 bases). Germline CDR1 and CDR2: SGHNT and YYREEE (reference sequence). The CDR3 has 15 residues. Trimming pared 0 bases from V and 3 bases from J, leaving 12 bases between. The CDR3 here is CASSLGGRGDTEAFF. CDR3 nucleotides: TGTGCCAGCAGCTTGGGAGGCAGGGGAGACACTGAAGCTTTCTTT.

This chain joins TRBV11-2 and TRBJ1-4; D is uncertain. This CDR3 has 12 amino acids. Germline values: CDR1 SGHAT, CDR2 FQNNGV. Trimming stripped 1 base from V and 7 bases from J, with 4 bases between. CDR3 residues: CASSLGAEKLFF. CDR3 sequence (DNA): TGTGCCAGCAGCTTAGGCGCTGAAAAACTGTTTTTT.

In nucleotides, the CDR3 is TGTGCCAGCAGTCGCCCCCCGGGGTACGGGGAGCTGTTTTTT. This sequence encodes CASSRPPGYGELFF. The chain is built from TRBV28 and TRBJ2-2, with D perhaps TRBD2 (5 bases). Trimming cost V 5 bases and J 7 bases, with 14 bases left between them. CDR3 size: 14 residues. Germline loops: CDR1 MDHEN, CDR2 SYDVKM.

This clone was observed a handful of times. At one end the junction does not follow the germline gene, possibly because of a read error. The chain is built from TRBV25-1 and TRBJ1-6; D remains ambiguous. The CDR3 has 15 residues. Germline CDR1 is MGHDK and CDR2 is SYGVNS. CDR3 DNA sequence: TGTGCCAGCATGGCGGGGATTACCTATAATTCACCCCTCAACTTT. Amino acid sequence: CASMAGITYNSPLNF.

V usage is TRBV14 and J usage is TRBJ2-1; 7 bases match TRBD1. The CDR3 totals 15 residues. Germline loops: CDR1 SGHDN, CDR2 FVKESK. Trimming removed 3 bases from V and 10 bases from J; junction bases left unmatched: 12. The CDR3, as DNA: TGTGCCAGCAGCCACCCGCCGCAAGGGGGCAACGAGCAGTTCTTC. It encodes CASSHPPQGGNEQFF.

This clone appeared a few times. This chain connects TRBV4-3 to TRBJ2-1, with D possibly matching TRBD1 (6 bases). The CDR3 extends over 13 amino acids. CDR1 LGHNA and CDR2 YSLEER come from the germline V gene. Trimming pared 0 bases from V and 9 bases from J, leaving 9 bases between. The DNA of the CDR3 is TGCGCCAGCAGCCAAGAGCCAGGGGCTGAGCAGTTCTTC. Translation gives CASSQEPGAEQFF.

This clone was recorded only once. The gene calls are TRBV30 and TRBJ2-1, with 9 nucleotides matching TRBD2. The CDR3 covers 14 residues. Looked up from germline, CDR1 is GTSNPN and CDR2 is SVGIG (reference sequence). V gave up 2 bases and J gave up 7 bases; unmatched junction bases: 6. The DNA for the CDR3 is TGTGCCTGGAGTAGCGGGAGGAGTTTAAATGAGCAGTTCTTC. Residues: CAWSSGRSLNEQFF. The entire variable domain, with the rest obtained from reference TRBV30 and TRBJ2-1, is as follows: SQTIHQWPATLVQPVGSPLSLECTVEGTSNPNLYWYRQAAGRGLQLLFYSVGIGQISSEVPQNLSASRPQDRQFILSSKKLLLSDSGFYLCAWSSGRSLNEQFFGPGTRLTVL.

The gene calls are TRBV6-6 and TRBJ2-7, with D perhaps matching TRBD2 (5 bases). The germline gives CDR1 MNHNY, CDR2 SVGAGI (reference sequence). V lost 3 bases and J 3 bases, leaving 18 bases between the germline ends. CDR3 size: 16 residues. DNA of the CDR3: TGTGCCAGCAGTTATGGGAGCCTTTCTCTTGACTACGAGCAGTACTTC. Its protein product is CASSYGSLSLDYEQYF.

This clone has more than one count but fewer than ten. This chain connects TRBV7-9 to TRBJ1-1, with 7 bases aligning to TRBD1. This CDR3 is 15 amino acids long. Germline loops: CDR1 SEHNR, CDR2 FQNEAQ (reference sequence). The junction had 5 bases not matched to a gene; V was cut back by 4 bases and J by 0 bases. The CDR3 is CASSYGQDMNTEAFF. The DNA for the CDR3 is TGTGCCAGCAGCTATGGACAGGACATGAACACTGAAGCTTTCTTT.

The V call is TRBV5-1, the J call TRBJ2-4, with 9 bases identical to TRBD2. CDR1 and CDR2 (germline): SGHRS, YFSETQ. Unmatched junction bases numbered 12, after V lost 0 bases and J lost 8 bases. There are 17 residues in the CDR3. This CDR3 reads CASSLAYSGGGEDIQYF. The CDR3 region has the DNA TGCGCCAGCAGCTTGGCATATTCCGGCGGGGGGGAGGACATTCAGTACTTC.

The table lists this clone with a count of one. CDR3 coding DNA: TGTGCCAGCACCCCGGGGCAGCGGGTGAACTACGAGCAGTACTTC. Its translation: CASTPGQRVNYEQYF. The rearrangement links TRBV6-5 to TRBJ2-7; TRBD2 is a possible D gene (6 bases). V shed 7 bases and J shed 3 bases, with 19 bases lying between them. The length of the CDR3 is 15 residues. Germline CDR1 is MNHEY and CDR2 is SVGAGI.

This clone was counted only a few times. V usage is TRBV5-1 and J usage is TRBJ2-2; 7 bases match TRBD2. The CDR3 loop spans 15 amino acids. V was clipped by 0 bases and J by 1 base; unmatched bases: 0. Germline V lookup: CDR1 SGHRS, CDR2 YFSETQ. CDR3 protein: CASSLGTRNTGELFF. The CDR3 nucleotides read TGCGCCAGCAGCTTGGGGACTAGGAACACCGGGGAGCTGTTTTTT.